These T cell receptor beta chains were read from a single sample in a study of T cell repertoires in cytomegalovirus infection. Which antigens these TCRs recognize remains unknown. TCRdb used MiXCR to reprocess the reads, holding one entry per CDR3 protein. The table includes hundreds of thousands of distinct CDR3 sequences, around 35% detected once. The source material was cultured PBMCs, sampled from culture after CMV antigen stimulation. These receptors were taken from a human donor in good health (CMV status not recorded). Some clones in this sample may be carry-over from other donors' samples. Both conserved end residues are part of each CDR3. A D gene is named only where the DNA matches it firmly. The listing skips clone size in some rows; elsewhere it reads once, few, many or a size class.

TGTGCCAGCAGCTTAGGAGGTGCCGGAAACACCATATATTTT | CASSLGGAGNTIYF | many | NA | TRBJ1-3 | TRBV7-2
TGTGCCAGTAGTATTTCTGACAGCATCCACGAGCAGTACTTC | CASSISDSIHEQYF | few | NA | TRBJ2-7 | TRBV19
TGCAGTGCTCTTGGGCAGAAACCTGAAGCTTTCTTT | CSALGQKPEAFF | NA | NA | TRBJ1-1 | TRBV20-1
TGTGCCAGCAGCCCCCCCGGCGCCGACAGGGAGACCCAGTACTTC | CASSPPGADRETQYF | NA | NA | TRBJ2-5 | TRBV3-1
TGTGCCATCAGTGAGGAGGCGGGGGCCTACAATGAGCAGTTCTTC | CAISEEAGAYNEQFF | NA | TRBD2 | TRBJ2-1 | TRBV10-3
TGCGCCAGCAGCCAAAACAGGGGAGGTCAGCCCCAGCATTTT | CASSQNRGGQPQHF | NA | TRBD1 | TRBJ1-5 | TRBV4-1
TGTGCCTGGAGAAAGATGAACACTGAAGCTTTCTTT | CAWRKMNTEAFF | NA | NA | TRBJ1-1 | TRBV30
TGTGCCAGCAGTTCCCCACGACAGGGTCTACGCTACGAGCAGTACTTC | CASSSPRQGLRYEQYF | few | TRBD1 | TRBJ2-7 | TRBV27
TGTGCCAGCAGTATTCTCACGGGGGAGGAGACCCAGTACTTC | CASSILTGEETQYF | many | NA | TRBJ2-5 | TRBV28
TGTGCCAGCTCAGCCTTCAGGGGTCACGGTACGCAGTATTTT | CASSAFRGHGTQYF | NA | NA | TRBJ2-3 | TRBV27
TGTGCCAGTAGTATAGTTGGGACAGGTATGGAGACCCAGTACTTC | CASSIVGTGMETQYF | once | TRBD1 | TRBJ2-5 | TRBV19
TGTGCCAGCAGTTCTAGCGGATATTCCTACGAGCAGTACTTC | CASSSSGYSYEQYF | few | TRBD2 | TRBJ2-7 | TRBV6-2/TRBV6-3
TGTGCCAGCAGTTTCGTTCCAGTATATGAAAAACTGTTTTTT | CASSFVPVYEKLFF | once | NA | TRBJ1-4 | TRBV12-3/TRBV12-4
TGTGCCAGCACTACACTAGCGGAGGACAATGAGCAGTTCTTC | CASTTLAEDNEQFF | few | TRBD2 | TRBJ2-1 | TRBV7-9
TGTGCCAGCAGCATTAGACAGGGGGGCCAAGAGACCCAGTACTTC | CASSIRQGGQETQYF | many | TRBD1 | TRBJ2-5 | TRBV7-2
TGTGCCAGCAGCCCCCATGGGGGGAACGGGTCCGACGAGCAGTACTTC | CASSPHGGNGSDEQYF | NA | NA | TRBJ2-7 | TRBV9
TGCAGTGCTGATCGAGGGTTAGATACGCAGTATTTT | CSADRGLDTQYF | once | NA | TRBJ2-3 | TRBV20-1
TGCAGTGCTACAGTTAGGGGCGAGCAGTACTTC | CSATVRGEQYF | NA | NA | TRBJ2-7 | TRBV20-1
TGTGCCAGTAGTATATCTTATTGGGGAGAAGGCAATCAGCCCCAGCATTTT | CASSISYWGEGNQPQHF | NA | NA | TRBJ1-5 | TRBV19
TGTGCCAGCAGCTTAGCGGGAGGGACCCCGGGAAGAGAGACCCAGTACTTC | CASSLAGGTPGRETQYF | NA | TRBD2 | TRBJ2-5 | TRBV7-9
TGTGCCACCTCCCTTGGGACAGGGAATGAAAAACTGTTTTTT | CATSLGTGNEKLFF | few | TRBD1 | TRBJ1-4 | TRBV7-6
TGTGCCAGCAGTCAACAGGGAACCTATAGCAATCAGCCCCAGCATTTT | CASSQQGTYSNQPQHF | many | NA | TRBJ1-5 | TRBV7-2
TGTGCCAGCACCTTGCTTATGAACACTGAAGCTTTCTTT | CASTLLMNTEAFF | many | NA | TRBJ1-1 | TRBV7-9
TGTGCCAGCAGCCCAGGTGGGGGGTATTTTCGGGACAGGGACTCTGGGGCCAACGTCCTGACTTTC | CASSPGGGYFRDRDSGANVLTF | few | TRBD1 | TRBJ2-6 | TRBV12-3/TRBV12-4
TGTGCCAGCAGTTCCCCGGGGGGAGATACGCAGTATTTT | CASSSPGGDTQYF | NA | TRBD2 | TRBJ2-3 | TRBV6-1
TGTGCCAGCAGCTTTCCCGGAGGTCGGGAGCTGTTTTTT | CASSFPGGRELFF | NA | NA | TRBJ2-2 | TRBV7-2
TGTGCCAGTAGTATAGATCTGCTCGAACGTAGTTACAATGAGCAGTTCTTC | CASSIDLLERSYNEQFF | NA | NA | TRBJ2-1 | TRBV19
TGTGCTAGTGGTTTGGCCCACAGGGGGAGTGAGCAGTACTTC | CASGLAHRGSEQYF | few | TRBD1 | TRBJ2-7 | TRBV12-5
TGCAGTGCTAGCGACACCGGGACTAGCGGGGGGTTTTTCACAGATACGCAGTATTTT | CSASDTGTSGGFFTDTQYF | NA | TRBD2 | TRBJ2-3 | TRBV20-1
TGTGCCAGCAGCTTACCCCTCGGGACTACCTACAATGAGCAGTTCTTC | CASSLPLGTTYNEQFF | NA | TRBD2 | TRBJ2-1 | TRBV7-6
TGTGCCAGCAGTTTTTTGGGGGGGCCCTACAATGAGCAGTTCTTC | CASSFLGGPYNEQFF | many | NA | TRBJ2-1 | TRBV7-2
TGTGCCAGTCCGCGGGGAGCGACCCGCAATGAGCAGTTCTTC | CASPRGATRNEQFF | NA | NA | TRBJ2-1 | TRBV12-3/TRBV12-4
TGTGCCAGCAGCATCAGACGAGCGGACCGACGACTCTACGAGCAGTACTTC | CASSIRRADRRLYEQYF | NA | NA | TRBJ2-7 | TRBV7-7
TGCAGTTACACGGTTGCCTACGAGCAGTACTTC | CSYTVAYEQYF | NA | NA | TRBJ2-7 | TRBV20-1
TGTGCCAGCAGGAGGGACGGATCTAGCAATCAGCCCCAGCATTTT | CASRRDGSSNQPQHF | NA | NA | TRBJ1-5 | TRBV12-3/TRBV12-4
TGTGCCAGCAGCCGTGGGAAACACACGTCGGGAAACACCATATATTTT | CASSRGKHTSGNTIYF | many | NA | TRBJ1-3 | TRBV7-2
TGTGCCACCGCCGGGACTAGAATTAGAGATACGCAGTATTTT | CATAGTRIRDTQYF | few | TRBD2 | TRBJ2-3 | TRBV7-9
TGTGCCAGCAGTCAAAACAGGGGTTCATTCTACGAGCAGTACTTC | CASSQNRGSFYEQYF | NA | TRBD1 | TRBJ2-7 | TRBV2
TGTGCCAGCAGCTACAGGGGTTATGTCGGGGGGAACTCTGGGGCCAACGTCCTGACTTTC | CASSYRGYVGGNSGANVLTF | many | NA | TRBJ2-6 | TRBV7-2
TGTGCCAGCAGTTTTACACGCGATCAGCCCCAGCATTTT | CASSFTRDQPQHF | few | NA | TRBJ1-5 | TRBV12-3/TRBV12-4
TGCAGTGCTAACAAAAAGGACCCAGACAATGAGCAGTTCTTC | CSANKKDPDNEQFF | few | NA | TRBJ2-1 | TRBV20-1
TGCGCCAGCAGCCCAAGTAGTGGTGCCTACGAGCAGTACTTC | CASSPSSGAYEQYF | few | NA | TRBJ2-7 | TRBV10-2
TGTGCCAGCAGTTCACAGGGGGCCTGGGGGGAGCAGTACTTC | CASSSQGAWGEQYF | NA | TRBD1 | TRBJ2-7 | TRBV7-3
TGTGCCAGCAGCTTAGTGGCTAGCGGATTCTACAATGAGCAGTTCTTC | CASSLVASGFYNEQFF | NA | TRBD2 | TRBJ2-1 | TRBV7-9